This T cell receptor (beta chain) was identified in a study of PD-L1 blockade in urothelial cancer. The wider study: Treatment start was followed by blood analysis at 3 weeks (second dose) and again at 6 weeks. Findings of the study overall: Better survival was forecast by a pretreatment blood TCR clonality below the median.

Here immunoSEQ multiplex PCR was the method, and the copy in TCRdb shows in-frame clones only, minus some. Found here are some 40,000 clones, roughly 84% of them singletons; the top ten hold more than 9%. Turning to this clone: The antigen remains undetermined.

V lost 2 bases, J lost 4 bases, and 13 bases lay in between. This CDR3 is 15 amino acids long. Germline CDR1 and CDR2: KGHSH and LQKENI. The time point is: peripheral blood 6 weeks after treatment start. Patients suffered from locally advanced or metastatic urothelial carcinoma. The TCR originated in a man in his forties with urothelial cancer. The sequencing used PBMCs, collected around atezolizumab (anti-PD-L1) treatment. The chain employs TRBV18 and TRBJ2-3, with TRBD2 as a possible D gene (6 bases). CDR3 in amino acids: CASSPEIGEADTQYF. CDR3 in DNA: TGTGCCAGCTCACCAGAGATCGGGGAGGCAGATACGCAGTATTTT.